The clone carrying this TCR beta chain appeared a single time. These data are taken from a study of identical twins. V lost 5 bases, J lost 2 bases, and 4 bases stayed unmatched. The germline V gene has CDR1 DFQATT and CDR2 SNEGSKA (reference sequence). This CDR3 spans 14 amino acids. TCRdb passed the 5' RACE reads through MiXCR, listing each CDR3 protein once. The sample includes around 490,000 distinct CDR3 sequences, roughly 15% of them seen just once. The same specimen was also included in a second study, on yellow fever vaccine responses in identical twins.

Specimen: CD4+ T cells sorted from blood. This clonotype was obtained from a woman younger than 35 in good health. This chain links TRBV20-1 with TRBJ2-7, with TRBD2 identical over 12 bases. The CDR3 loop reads CSALSSGRAYEQYF. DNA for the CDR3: TGCAGTGCTCTTTCTAGCGGGAGGGCCTACGAGCAGTACTTC.